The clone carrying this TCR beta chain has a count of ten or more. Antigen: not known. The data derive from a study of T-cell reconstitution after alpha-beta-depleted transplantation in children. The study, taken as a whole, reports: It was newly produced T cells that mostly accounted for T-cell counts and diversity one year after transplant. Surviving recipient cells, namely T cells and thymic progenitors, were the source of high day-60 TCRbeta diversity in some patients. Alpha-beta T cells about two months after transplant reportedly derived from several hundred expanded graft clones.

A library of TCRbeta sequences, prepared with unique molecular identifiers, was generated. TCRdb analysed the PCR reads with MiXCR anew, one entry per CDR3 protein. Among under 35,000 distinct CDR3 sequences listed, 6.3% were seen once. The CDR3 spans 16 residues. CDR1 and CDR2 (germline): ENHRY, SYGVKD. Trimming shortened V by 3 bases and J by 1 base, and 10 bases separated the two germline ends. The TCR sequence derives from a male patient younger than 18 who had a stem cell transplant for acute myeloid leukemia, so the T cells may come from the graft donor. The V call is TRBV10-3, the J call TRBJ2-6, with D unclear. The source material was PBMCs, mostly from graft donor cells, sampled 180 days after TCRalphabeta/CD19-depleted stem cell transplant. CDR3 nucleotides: TGTGCCATCAGTGACCCCCCTTCGTCTGGGGCCAACGTCCTGACTTTC. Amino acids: CAISDPPSSGANVLTF.